This T cell receptor beta chain derives from a study of blood T cell repertoires in COVID-19. Across the study: The samples span acute and convalescent COVID-19 from the United States, Italy and Spain. The analysed material was cDNA or gDNA that came from T cells, B-cell-depleted T cells, or PBMCs.

Patients at the Seattle site were enrolled during active infection and followed longitudinally. Deletions cut 6 bases from V and 7 bases from J, with 15 bases between. The V gene's germline CDR1 is MDHEN and CDR2 SYDVKM. The CDR3 runs to 13 residues. In the original analysis: Reference gene primer amplification gave nucleated cell count estimates. Sequencing used immunoSEQ multiplex PCR; TCRdb keeps in-frame clones, though not all of them. V and J calls and clone size are as listed in that table; D and trimming were resolved from the DNA. Among a few hundred thousand clones listed, approximately 85% were seen once.

Sequenced input: peripheral blood. The clonotype originates from a human donor with COVID-19, enrolled during active disease. The donor label of this sample is uncertain. V usage is TRBV28 and J usage is TRBJ2-5, with D possibly matching TRBD1 (7 bases). The CDR3 DNA follows: TGTGCCAGCAGAAGACAGGGAGGCGGGACCCAGTACTTC. Encoded protein: CASRRQGGGTQYF.